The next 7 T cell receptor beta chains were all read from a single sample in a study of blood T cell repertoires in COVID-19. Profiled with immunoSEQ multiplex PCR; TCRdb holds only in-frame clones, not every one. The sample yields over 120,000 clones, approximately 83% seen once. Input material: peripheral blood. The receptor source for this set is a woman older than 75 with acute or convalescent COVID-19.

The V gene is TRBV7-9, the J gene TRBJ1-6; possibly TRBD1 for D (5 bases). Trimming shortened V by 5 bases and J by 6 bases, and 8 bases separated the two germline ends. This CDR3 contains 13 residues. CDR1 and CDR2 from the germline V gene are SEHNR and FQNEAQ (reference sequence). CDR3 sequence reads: CASSRGGNSPLHF. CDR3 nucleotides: TGTGCCAGCAGCCGCGGGGGTAATTCACCCCTCCACTTT.

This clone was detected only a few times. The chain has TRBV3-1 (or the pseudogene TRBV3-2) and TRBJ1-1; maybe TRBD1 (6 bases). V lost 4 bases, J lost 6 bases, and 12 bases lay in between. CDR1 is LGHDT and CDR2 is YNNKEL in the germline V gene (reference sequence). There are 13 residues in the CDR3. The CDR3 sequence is CASSLQGLSEAFF. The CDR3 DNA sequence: TGTGCCAGCAGCCTACAGGGTTTGTCTGAAGCTTTCTTT.

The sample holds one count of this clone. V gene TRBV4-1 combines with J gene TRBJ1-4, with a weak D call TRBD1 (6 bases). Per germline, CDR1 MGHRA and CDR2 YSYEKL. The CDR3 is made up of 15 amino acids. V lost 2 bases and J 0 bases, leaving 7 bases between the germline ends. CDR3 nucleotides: TGCGCCAGCAGCCAAAGGACAGCAACTAATGAAAAACTGTTTTTT. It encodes CASSQRTATNEKLFF.

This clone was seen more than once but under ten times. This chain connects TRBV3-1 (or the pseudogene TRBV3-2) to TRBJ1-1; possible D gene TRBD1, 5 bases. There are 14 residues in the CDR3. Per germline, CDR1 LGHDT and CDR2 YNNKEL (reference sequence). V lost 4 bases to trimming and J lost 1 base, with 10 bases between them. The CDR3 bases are TGTGCCAGCAGCCTCGTGACAGCGAACACTGAAGCTTTCTTT. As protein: CASSLVTANTEAFF.

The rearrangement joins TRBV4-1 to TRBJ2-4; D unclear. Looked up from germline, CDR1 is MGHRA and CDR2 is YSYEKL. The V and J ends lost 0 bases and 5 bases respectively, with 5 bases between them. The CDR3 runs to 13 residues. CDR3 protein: CASSQEEQNIQYF. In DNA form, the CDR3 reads TGCGCCAGCAGCCAAGAGGAGCAAAACATTCAGTACTTC.

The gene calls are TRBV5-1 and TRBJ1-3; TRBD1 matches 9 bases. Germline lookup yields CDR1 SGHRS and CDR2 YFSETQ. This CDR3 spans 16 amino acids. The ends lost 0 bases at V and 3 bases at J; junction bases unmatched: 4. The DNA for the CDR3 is TGCGCCAGCAGCTTGGCGGGACAGGGATATGGAAACACCATATATTTT. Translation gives CASSLAGQGYGNTIYF.

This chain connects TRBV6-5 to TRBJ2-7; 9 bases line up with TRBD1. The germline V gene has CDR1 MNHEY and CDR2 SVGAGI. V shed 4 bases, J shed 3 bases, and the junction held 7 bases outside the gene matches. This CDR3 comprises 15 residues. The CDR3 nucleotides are TGTGCCAGCAGTTCTTCCGGGACAGGGTTCTACGAGCAGTACTTC. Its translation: CASSSSGTGFYEQYF.